This TCR beta chain was documented in a study of a mutant IDH1 vaccine in newly diagnosed glioma. Whole-study context: Sex among treated patients split about 60% male, around 40% female; mean age was about 43 years. Study-wide results and caveats: Seemingly, pseudoprogression had no relation to changes in the top peripheral T cell clonotypes.

Comments on this clone: Its antigen is unidentified.

Data came from immunoSEQ multiplex PCR; TCRdb stores just in-frame clones and leaves some out. The sample consists of tens of thousands of clones, 80% to 90% of them appearing once. Time point indicated: baseline, week 1 (first vaccination visit). The treatment was: pre-vaccination baseline after standard-of-care therapy. Diagnosis in the donors showed new WHO grade 3 or 4 astrocytomas that were IDH1-mutant and ATRX-lost. Material: PBMCs, obtained from a glioma patient treated with radiotherapy, temozolomide or both. The clonotype originates from a man aged 30 to 39 with glioma.

This chain's CDR3 is CASSLDPGPYEQYF. The CDR3 DNA sequence: TGTGCCAGCAGCTTAGACCCCGGACCTTACGAGCAGTACTTC. The chain carries TRBV7-6 and TRBJ2-7; D gene unclear. V gave up 1 base and J gave up 4 bases, with 11 bases separating them. The CDR3 is 14 amino acids. Germline values: CDR1 SGHVS, CDR2 FNYEAQ.